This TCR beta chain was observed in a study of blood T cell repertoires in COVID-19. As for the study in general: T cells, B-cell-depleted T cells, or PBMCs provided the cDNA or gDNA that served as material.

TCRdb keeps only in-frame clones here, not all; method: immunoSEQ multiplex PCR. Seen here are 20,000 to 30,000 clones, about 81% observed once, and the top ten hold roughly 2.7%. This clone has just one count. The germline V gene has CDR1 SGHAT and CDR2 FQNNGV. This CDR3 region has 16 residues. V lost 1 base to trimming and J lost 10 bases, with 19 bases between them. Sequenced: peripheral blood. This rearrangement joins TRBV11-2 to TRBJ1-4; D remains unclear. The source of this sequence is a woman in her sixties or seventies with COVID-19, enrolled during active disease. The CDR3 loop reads CASSLVSTGREGKLFF. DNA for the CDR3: TGTGCCAGCAGCTTAGTCTCGACCGGCCGGGAGGGAAAACTGTTTTTT.